This T cell receptor beta chain came from a study of T-cell memory formation after mild COVID-19. The study's findings and limits: Pre-infection memory contained some responding clones, which suggested that cross-reactive memory had joined. Contracting clones from day 15 to 85 showed balanced CD4/CD8; later expanders favored CD4+. The main location of contracting CD4+ clones was CM and EM, and that of contracting CD8+ clones was EMRA.

CDR1 and CDR2 (germline): KGHSH, LQKENI. The CDR3 totals 15 residues. The V end lost 2 bases, the J end lost 5 bases, and 15 bases lay between the germline ends. cDNA libraries for TCR alpha and TCR beta, carrying sample barcodes and UMIs, came from 5'RACE with constant-segment primers. TCRdb re-analysed the 5' RACE reads in MiXCR, keeping a single row per CDR3 protein. The sample lists 350,000 to 500,000 distinct CDR3 sequences, about 22% seen once, with roughly 13% in the top ten. A remark on this clonotype: Its antigen is unknown.

The chain uses TRBV18 and TRBJ2-5, with D possibly being TRBD1 (6 bases). What was sequenced was PBMCs or a T cell subset sorted from them (not recorded which). This clonotype was obtained from an adult woman who had mild COVID-19 (a few samples of this study predate the infection). Cell type and time point are not known. The CDR3: CASSPVGTFGETQYF. For the CDR3, the DNA is TGTGCCAGCTCACCAGTAGGGACATTCGGGGAGACCCAGTACTTC. The entire variable domain, with the rest obtained from reference TRBV18 and TRBJ2-5, is as follows: NAGVMQNPRHLVRRRGQEARLRCSPMKGHSHVYWYRQLPEEGLKFMVYLQKENIIDESGMPKERFSAEFPKEGPSILRIQQVVRGDSAAYFCASSPVGTFGETQYFGPGTRLLVL.